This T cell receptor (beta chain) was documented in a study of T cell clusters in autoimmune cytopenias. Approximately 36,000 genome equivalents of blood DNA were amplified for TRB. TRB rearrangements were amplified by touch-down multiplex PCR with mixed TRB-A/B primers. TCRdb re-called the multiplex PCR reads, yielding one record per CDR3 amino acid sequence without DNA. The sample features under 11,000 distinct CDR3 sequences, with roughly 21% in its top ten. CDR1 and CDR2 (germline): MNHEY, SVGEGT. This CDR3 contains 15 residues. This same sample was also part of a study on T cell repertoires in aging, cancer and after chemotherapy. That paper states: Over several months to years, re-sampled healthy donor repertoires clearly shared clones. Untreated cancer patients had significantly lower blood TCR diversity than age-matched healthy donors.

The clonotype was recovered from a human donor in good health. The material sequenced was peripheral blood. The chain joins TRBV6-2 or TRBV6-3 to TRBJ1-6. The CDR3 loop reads CASSYGVSYNSPLHF.